Each of the 32 T cell receptor beta chains below was sequenced from the same sample in a study of molecular identifiers for immune sequencing clone quantification. TCRdb processed the PCR reads anew with MiXCR; each CDR3 protein has one entry. Among some 93,000 distinct CDR3 sequences listed, over 20% were seen once. The sequenced sample was naive CD8+ T cells from blood, with Jurkat cell RNA spiked in. Subset given: FACS-sorted CD8+CD4-CCR7+CD45RA+ naive T cells. These receptors all come from a human donor in good health. Some libraries in this study had Jurkat cell RNA spiked in.

The rearrangement links TRBV11-2 to TRBJ2-1, with D perhaps matching TRBD2 (7 bases). This CDR3 is built from 16 residues. CDR1 is SGHAT and CDR2 is FQNNGV in the germline V gene. Trimming took off 2 bases at V and 3 bases at J, with 14 bases between the two ends. CDR3 region: CASSLPAGAIYNEQFF. The CDR3 DNA sequence: TGTGCCAGCAGCTTACCCGCGGGGGCTATCTACAATGAGCAGTTCTTC.

This clonotype was seen ten or more times. The chain recombines TRBV10-3 with TRBJ2-7, with a possible D match to TRBD2 (5 bases). This CDR3 contains 13 residues. Germline lookup yields CDR1 ENHRY and CDR2 SYGVKD. V lost 10 bases and J lost 4, with 17 bases in between. The CDR3 loop reads CATAGVREYEQYF. The CDR3 DNA follows: TGTGCCACGGCCGGGGTTCGGGAATACGAGCAGTACTTC.

As concerns this clonotype: With a much larger clone just one base away, this may be a read error. The rearrangement links TRBV12-3 or TRBV12-4 to TRBJ2-2; D tentatively reads TRBD1 or TRBD2 (5 bases each). This CDR3 is 17 amino acids long. The V and J ends lost 4 bases and 0 bases respectively, with 15 bases between them. CDR3 residues: CASSSHPGPTNTGELFF. Here the CDR3 DNA reads TGTGCCAGCAGTTCCCACCCGGGACCAACGAACACCGGGGAGCTGTTTTTT.

This clonotype was counted only a few times. The chain employs TRBV3-1 and TRBJ2-3; 10 nucleotides agree with TRBD2. The CDR3 contains 19 residues. CDR1 and CDR2 from the germline V gene are LGHDT and YNNKEL (reference sequence). J lost 1 base, V lost 0 bases, and 10 bases had no gene match. The CDR3 spells CASSQDPIEGTSGTDTQYF. In DNA form, the CDR3 reads TGTGCCAGCAGCCAAGATCCCATTGAGGGGACTAGCGGCACAGATACGCAGTATTTT.

The table lists this clonotype with many counts. The chain's CDR3 is CASSQSSSGTDTQYF. The CDR3 nucleotides read TGTGCCAGCAGCCAATCCTCTAGCGGCACAGATACGCAGTATTTT. This chain connects TRBV3-1 to TRBJ2-3; D may be TRBD2 (6 bases). Germline lookup yields CDR1 LGHDT and CDR2 YNNKEL (reference sequence). The CDR3 extends over 15 amino acids. Trimming took 2 bases from V and 1 from J, leaving 10 bases between them.

This rearrangement joins TRBV7-8 to TRBJ1-2; the D gene is possibly TRBD1 (6 bases). This CDR3 region has 15 residues. Germline CDR1 and CDR2: SGHVS and FQNEAQ. The V end was cut by 1 base, the J end by 4 bases, with 13 bases between. CDR3 DNA sequence: TGTGCCAGCAGCTTAGGTCGGACAGCCAGCTATGGCTACACCTTC. This sequence encodes CASSLGRTASYGYTF.

In its sample, this clonotype was seen many times. The J gene is TRBJ1-4, the V gene TRBV20-1, with 7 bases aligning to TRBD1. The V segment lost 0 bases and the J segment 0 bases; nucleotides outside the gene matches: 10. The CDR3 totals 18 residues. The germline V gene encodes CDR1 DFQATT and CDR2 SNEGSKA (reference sequence). The CDR3 sequence is CSARDGWDSYPTNEKLFF. In DNA, the CDR3 is TGCAGTGCTAGAGATGGATGGGACAGCTATCCAACTAATGAAAAACTGTTTTTT.

About this clonotype itself: A junction boundary mismatches the germline segment, possibly from a read error. The chain uses TRBV24-1 and TRBJ2-1; 8 positions agree with TRBD1. The CDR3 is 15 residues long. Per germline, CDR1 KGHDR and CDR2 SFDVKD. The CDR3 here is CATSEGQGDYDEQFF. In DNA, the CDR3 is TGTGCCACCAGTGAAGGACAGGGCGACTACGATGAGCAGTTCTTC.

This clonotype was observed a handful of times. The chain carries TRBV7-8 and TRBJ1-1; 7 bases line up with TRBD1. The trim removed 1 base at V and 2 bases at J, leaving 4 bases unmatched. The CDR3 has 15 amino acids. CDR1 is SGHVS and CDR2 is FQNEAQ in the germline V gene. This CDR3 is CASSLDEGANTEAFF. CDR3 coding DNA: TGTGCCAGCAGCTTAGACGAGGGGGCTAACACTGAAGCTTTCTTT.

Notes on this clonotype: This CDR3 fails to terminate in the conserved phenylalanine or tryptophan, so it likely reflects a read error. The CDR3 here is CASSQGQNLDTEAFL. The CDR3 bases are TGCGCCAGCAGCCAAGGACAGAATCTGGACACTGAAGCTTTCCTT. V is TRBV5-1 and J is TRBJ1-1; D is possibly TRBD1 (6 bases). V lost 4 bases and J 3 bases, leaving 16 bases between the germline ends. This CDR3 has 15 residues. The V gene's germline CDR1 is SGHRS and CDR2 YFSETQ.

Many counts were recorded for this clonotype. The chain couples TRBV28 to TRBJ2-6; 10 positions agree with TRBD1. The CDR3 is 18 amino acids. V lost 5 bases to trimming and J lost 1 base; unmatched junction nucleotides: 8. Germline lookup yields CDR1 MDHEN and CDR2 SYDVKM. The CDR3 is CASSIHGTGDSGANVLTF. The CDR3, as DNA: TGTGCCAGCAGTATCCACGGGACAGGGGATTCTGGGGCCAACGTCCTGACTTTC. Using reference TRBV28 and TRBJ2-6 for the parts outside the CDR3, the full variable domain is DVKVTQSSRYLVKRTGEKVFLECVQDMDHENMFWYRQDPGLGLRLIYFSYDVKMKEKGDIPEGYSVSREKKERFSLILESASTNQTSMYLCASSIHGTGDSGANVLTFGAGSRLTVL.

This clonotype has ten or more counts. This chain connects TRBV25-1 to TRBJ2-7; TRBD1 is a possible D gene (5 bases). The CDR3 totals 13 residues. V was cut by 6 bases and J by 0 bases, with 9 bases left in between. Germline V gene sequence: CDR1 MGHDK, CDR2 SYGVNS. The CDR3 spells CASRDRGSYEQYF. As DNA, the CDR3 is TGTGCCAGCAGAGACAGAGGCTCCTACGAGCAGTACTTC.

At least ten counts were recorded for this clonotype. J is TRBJ1-1 and V is TRBV20-1; the D is unclear. V was trimmed by 5 bases and J by 8 bases, leaving 18 bases between them. The V gene's germline CDR1 is DFQATT and CDR2 SNEGSKA (reference sequence). The CDR3 covers 13 residues. The CDR3, as DNA: TGCAGTGCTCGCCCAGACGTTGGTGGCGAAGCTTTCTTT. Translating it yields CSARPDVGGEAFF.

This clonotype was found a few times. The CDR3 region is CASINDCTGELFF. The CDR3 DNA sequence: TGCGCCAGCATAAATGATTGCACCGGGGAGCTGTTTTTT. The chain is built from TRBV5-1 and TRBJ2-2, with D hard to call. The CDR3 sequence is 13 residues long. V was shortened by 6 bases and J by 4 bases, with 10 bases between the two germline ends. Germline CDR1 and CDR2: SGHRS and YFSETQ.

This clonotype showed up many times. CDR3 amino acids: CASSPATEYSGANVLTF. For the CDR3, the DNA is TGTGCCAGCAGCCCCGCGACAGAGTACTCTGGGGCCAACGTCCTGACTTTC. V gene TRBV9 combines with J gene TRBJ2-6; a possible D gene is TRBD1 (5 bases). Per germline, CDR1 SGDLS and CDR2 YYNGEE. The CDR3 covers 17 residues. Trimming took off 4 bases at V and 0 bases at J, with 14 bases between the two ends.

The chain carries TRBV5-1 and TRBJ2-7; TRBD2 is a possible D gene (7 bases). Germline CDR1 SGHRS, CDR2 YFSETQ. The CDR3 extends over 13 amino acids. The V end lost 0 bases, the J end lost 6 bases, and 10 bases lay between the germline ends. CDR3 amino acids: CASSLEGGGEQYF. The CDR3 DNA reads TGCGCCAGCAGCTTGGAGGGGGGGGGCGAGCAGTACTTC.

This clonotype was detected once. The chain employs TRBV7-9 and TRBJ2-5; D gene unclear. The CDR3 covers 12 residues. Germline CDR1 reads SEHNR; CDR2 reads FQNEAQ (reference sequence). Between the trimmed V and J ends, which lost 7 bases and 1 base, there was a span of 7 bases. The CDR3 loop is CASTTAQETQYF. For the CDR3, the DNA is TGTGCCAGCACTACCGCCCAAGAGACCCAGTACTTC.

This clonotype was found many times. The genes are TRBV4-1 and TRBJ2-7, with 8 bases identical to TRBD2. Germline V gene sequence: CDR1 MGHRA, CDR2 YSYEKL. V was clipped by 0 bases and J by 3 bases; unmatched bases: 10. The length of the CDR3 is 17 residues. CDR3 in amino acids: CASSQDYAGGSIYEQYF. CDR3 nucleotide sequence: TGCGCCAGCAGCCAAGATTATGCGGGGGGATCTATCTACGAGCAGTACTTC.

On this clonotype: This could be a read error, since a much larger clone is one nucleotide away. The V call is TRBV4-1, the J call TRBJ1-4; the match to TRBD1 covers 7 bases. The CDR3 is 16 amino acids. CDR1 is MGHRA and CDR2 is YSYEKL in the germline V gene. CDR3 nucleotide sequence: TGCGCCAACAGCCAACCAGAGACAGGGATTCTTGAAAAACTGTTTTTT. Encoded protein: CANSQPETGILEKLFF.

This clonotype was recorded at least ten times. The chain is built from TRBV6-6 and TRBJ2-3; maybe TRBD1 (5 bases). Germline V gene data show CDR1 as MNHNY and CDR2 as SVGAGI (reference sequence). Trimming took 10 bases from V and 0 from J, leaving 14 bases between them. The CDR3 sequence is 14 residues long. The CDR3 DNA reads as TGTGCCACTGGGGCACAGGCTAGCACAGATACGCAGTATTTT. Translated, it gives CATGAQASTDTQYF.

This clonotype was observed at least ten times. This chain uses TRBV2 with TRBJ2-3, with D perhaps TRBD1 or TRBD2 (5 bases each). Germline CDR1 and CDR2: SNHLY and FYNNEI. This CDR3 spans 14 amino acids. V was pared by 3 bases and J by 1 base, with 8 bases between. In DNA form, the CDR3 reads TGTGCCAGCAGTGACGGGGCGCGCACAGATACGCAGTATTTT. This codes for CASSDGARTDTQYF.

The sample holds many counts of this clonotype. V is TRBV13 and J is TRBJ2-1; D is undetermined. Germline CDR1 PRHDT, CDR2 FYEKMQ (reference sequence). CDR3 length: 11 residues. V was clipped by 4 bases and J by 10 bases, with 8 bases between them. The CDR3 protein is CASSWTQEQFF. CDR3 in DNA: TGTGCCAGCAGCTGGACCCAGGAGCAGTTCTTC. Supplemented by reference TRBV13 and TRBJ2-1, the full variable domain reads AAGVIQSPRHLIKEKRETATLKCYPIPRHDTVYWYQQGPGQDPQFLISFYEKMQSDKGSIPDRFSAQQFSDYHSELNMSSLELGDSALYFCASSWTQEQFFGPGTRLTVL.

Only a few counts were recorded for this clonotype. V and J are TRBV27 and TRBJ2-5; 10 nucleotides match TRBD2. Germline CDR1 is MNHEY and CDR2 is SMNVEV (reference sequence). With V trimmed by 5 bases and J by 1 base, 1 base remained unmatched. The CDR3 has 14 residues. For the CDR3, the DNA is TGTGCCAGCAGTGGGACTAGCGTCCAAGAGACCCAGTACTTC. It encodes CASSGTSVQETQYF.

This clonotype was detected only a few times. The V and J genes are TRBV13 and TRBJ1-2; D gene ambiguous. The CDR3 runs 12 residues. V lost 4 bases, J lost 4 bases, and 7 bases lay in between. From germline, CDR1 is PRHDT and CDR2 FYEKMQ (reference sequence). Here the CDR3 reads CASSSQAYGYTF. The CDR3 DNA follows: TGTGCCAGCAGCTCTCAAGCCTATGGCTACACCTTC.

V and J are TRBV11-2 and TRBJ1-1, with D maybe TRBD1 (5 bases). CDR3 length equals 13 residues. Germline loops: CDR1 SGHAT, CDR2 FQNNGV. The V end was cut by 10 bases, the J end by 1 base, with 13 bases between. The CDR3 DNA is TGTGCCACCATCTCACAGGAGAACACTGAAGCTTTCTTT. Translation gives CATISQENTEAFF.

This clonotype was observed a handful of times. The CDR3 here is CASSTRQGGGGELFF. In DNA form, the CDR3 reads TGTGCCAGCAGTACGAGACAGGGGGGGGGCGGGGAGCTGTTTTTT. This chain joins TRBV6-5 and TRBJ2-2, with 9 bases fitting TRBD1. CDR1 and CDR2 (germline): MNHEY, SVGAGI. CDR3 length: 15 amino acids. Germline trimming cut 5 bases from V and 7 bases from J; bases unmatched to any gene: 8.

This clonotype was seen repeatedly, ten times or more. The chain uses TRBV30 and TRBJ2-7; a possible D gene is TRBD2 (5 bases). Per the germline V gene, CDR1 is GTSNPN and CDR2 is SVGIG (reference sequence). The CDR3 runs 12 residues. V lost 0 bases to trimming and J lost 7 bases, with 10 bases between them. The CDR3: CAWSVFGDEQYF. CDR3 sequence (DNA): TGTGCCTGGAGTGTATTCGGGGATGAGCAGTACTTC.

This clonotype occurred a few times. The V gene is TRBV27, the J gene TRBJ2-7; D uncertain. Germline V gene sequence: CDR1 MNHEY, CDR2 SMNVEV (reference sequence). V shed 0 bases and J shed 3 bases, with 6 bases lying between them. The CDR3 has 13 residues. As DNA, the CDR3 is TGTGCCAGCAGTTTATCCCTTTTCTACGAGCAGTACTTC. Protein sequence: CASSLSLFYEQYF.

The chain couples TRBV5-1 to TRBJ2-1; possibly TRBD1 or TRBD2 for D (5 bases each). Germline V gene lookup returns CDR1 SGHRS and CDR2 YFSETQ. Trimming stripped 4 bases from V and 1 base from J, with 12 bases between. This CDR3 has 15 residues. CDR3 sequence (DNA): TGCGCCAGCAGCCGTGAGGGGTCATCCTACAATGAGCAGTTCTTC. Translating it yields CASSREGSSYNEQFF.

Worth noting for this clonotype: This sequence may be a read error, since a much larger clone differs from it by one base. This chain uses TRBV3-1 with TRBJ2-7, with D unclear. There are 16 residues in the CDR3. CDR1 and CDR2 (germline): LGHDT, YNNKEL (reference sequence). CDR3 DNA: TGTGCCAGCAACCAAGACGAAGGACGCCGAATATACGAGCAGTACTTC. Translation: CASNQDEGRRIYEQYF.

This clonotype was counted many times. V is TRBV7-9 and J is TRBJ1-1; D unresolved. CDR3 length: 12 amino acids. V was shortened by 6 bases and J by 1 base, with 6 bases between the two germline ends. Germline CDR1 and CDR2: SEHNR and FQNEAQ (reference sequence). The chain's CDR3 is CASRSGNTEAFF. The CDR3 bases are TGTGCCAGCAGGTCGGGGAACACTGAAGCTTTCTTT.

Regarding this clonotype: Relative to the germline gene, one junction end is altered; a read error may explain this. This rearrangement joins TRBV9 to TRBJ2-5; D is perhaps TRBD2 (5 bases). The CDR3 has 14 amino acids. Germline CDR1 is SGDLS and CDR2 is YYNGEE. CDR3 sequence (DNA): TGTGCCAGCAGCGTAGACCTAGCTCAAGAGACCCAGTGCTTC. The encoded protein is CASSVDLAQETQCF.